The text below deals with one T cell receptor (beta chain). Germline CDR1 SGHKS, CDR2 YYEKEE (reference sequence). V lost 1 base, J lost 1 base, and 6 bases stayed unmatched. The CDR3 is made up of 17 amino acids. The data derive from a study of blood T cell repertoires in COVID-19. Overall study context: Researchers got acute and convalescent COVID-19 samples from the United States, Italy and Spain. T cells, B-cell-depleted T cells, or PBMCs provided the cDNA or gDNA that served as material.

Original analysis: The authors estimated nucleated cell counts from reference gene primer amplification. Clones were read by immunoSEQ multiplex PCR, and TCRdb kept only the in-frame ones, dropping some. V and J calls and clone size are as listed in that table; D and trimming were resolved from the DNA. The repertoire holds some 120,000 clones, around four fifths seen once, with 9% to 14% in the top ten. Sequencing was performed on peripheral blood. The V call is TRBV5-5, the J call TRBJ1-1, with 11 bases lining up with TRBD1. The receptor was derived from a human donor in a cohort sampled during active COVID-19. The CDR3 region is CASSLMGQGVTNTEAFF. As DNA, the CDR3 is TGTGCCAGCAGCTTGATGGGACAGGGGGTTACGAACACTGAAGCTTTCTTT.